This T cell receptor beta chain comes out of a study of early T cells in non-severe SARS-CoV-2 infection. In the study overall: Investigators sequenced bulk RNA drawn from unsorted whole blood, and chains remained unpaired.

V was pared by 0 bases and J by 4 bases, with 9 bases between. The CDR3 runs 14 residues. The germline CDR1 and CDR2 sequences are LGHNA and YNFKEQ. Unique molecular identifiers tagged individual cDNA molecules. TCRdb re-derived calls from the 5' RACE reads in MiXCR, one entry per CDR3 protein. The table lists around 44,000 distinct CDR3 sequences, 6% to 7% of them singletons. Of note for this clonotype: Its antigen is undetermined.

Study results and limitations: Anti-spike CD8 specificities were favored by VDJdb matching, whose results missed private and CD4 specificities.

This specimen consisted of whole blood, obtained at baseline. The receptor comes from an adult who was a healthcare worker with PCR-confirmed SARS-CoV-2 infection or an uninfected control (not recorded which). The gene calls are TRBV4-2 and TRBJ2-5; maybe TRBD1 (6 bases). CDR3 nucleotides: TGTGCCAGCAGCCAAGATCGGACAGCAGAGACCCAGTACTTC. Its protein product is CASSQDRTAETQYF.